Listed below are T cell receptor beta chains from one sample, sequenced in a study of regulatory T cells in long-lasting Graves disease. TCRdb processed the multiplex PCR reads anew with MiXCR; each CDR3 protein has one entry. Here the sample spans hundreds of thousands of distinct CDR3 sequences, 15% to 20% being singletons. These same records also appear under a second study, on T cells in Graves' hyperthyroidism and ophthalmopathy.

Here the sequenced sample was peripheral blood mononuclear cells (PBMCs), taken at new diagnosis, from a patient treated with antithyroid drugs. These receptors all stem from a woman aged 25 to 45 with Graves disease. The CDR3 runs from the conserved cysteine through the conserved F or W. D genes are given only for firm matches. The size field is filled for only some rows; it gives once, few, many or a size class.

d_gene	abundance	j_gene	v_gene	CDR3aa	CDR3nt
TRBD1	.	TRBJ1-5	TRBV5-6	CASSEGPGTGNQPQHF	TGTGCCAGCAGCGAGGGACCCGGGACAGGGAATCAGCCCCAGCATTTT
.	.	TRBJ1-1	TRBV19	CATRNRVTEAFF	TGTGCCACCCGGAACAGGGTTACTGAAGCTTTCTTT
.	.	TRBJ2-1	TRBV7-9	CASTPSVNNEQFF	TGTGCCAGCACCCCAAGCGTGAACAATGAGCAGTTCTTC
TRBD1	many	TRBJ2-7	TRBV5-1	CASSPGQGAPEQYF	TGCGCCAGCAGCCCCGGACAGGGGGCGCCCGAGCAGTACTTC
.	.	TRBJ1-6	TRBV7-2	CASSLGGGGSQFALHF	TGTGCCAGCAGCTTAGGGGGCGGGGGTTCTCAGTTTGCCCTCCACTTT
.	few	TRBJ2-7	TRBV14	CASSQRRGDEQYF	TGTGCCAGCAGCCAGAGGAGGGGCGACGAGCAGTACTTC
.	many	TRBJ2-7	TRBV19	CASSTRARESYEQYF	TGTGCCAGTAGTACACGGGCCCGAGAAAGCTACGAGCAGTACTTC
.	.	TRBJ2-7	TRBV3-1	CASSQGPRPYEQYF	TGTGCCAGCAGCCAAGGCCCCAGGCCCTACGAGCAGTACTTC
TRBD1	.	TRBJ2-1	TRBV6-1	CASRVTGGKEQFF	TGTGCCAGCAGAGTGACAGGGGGAAAGGAGCAGTTCTTC
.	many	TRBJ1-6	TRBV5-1	CASHDRYGGSPLHF	TGCGCCAGCCACGATCGATACGGGGGTTCACCCCTCCACTTT
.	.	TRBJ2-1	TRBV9	CASRAAGDNEQFF	TGTGCCAGCAGAGCCGCCGGGGACAATGAGCAGTTCTTC
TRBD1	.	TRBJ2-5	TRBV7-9	CASSLHATGVETQYF	TGTGCCAGCAGCTTACACGCGACAGGGGTCGAGACCCAGTACTTC
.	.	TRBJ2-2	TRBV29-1	CSVSGDTGELFF	TGCAGCGTTTCAGGGGACACCGGGGAGCTGTTTTTT
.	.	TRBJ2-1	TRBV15	CATSRDRRLPPYNEQFF	TGTGCCACCAGCAGAGATCGTAGACTCCCGCCCTACAATGAGCAGTTCTTC
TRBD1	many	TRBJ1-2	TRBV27	CASRMTGTGASLNYGYTF	TGTGCCAGCAGGATGACCGGGACAGGGGCCTCTTTAAACTATGGCTACACCTTC
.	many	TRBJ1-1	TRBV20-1	CSARPREGRYTEAFF	TGCAGTGCTAGACCACGGGAGGGGAGGTACACTGAAGCTTTCTTT
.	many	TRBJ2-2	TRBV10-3	CAIRDDAGELFF	TGTGCCATCAGAGACGACGCCGGGGAGCTGTTTTTT
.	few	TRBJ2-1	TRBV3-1	CASSQRTVNEQFF	TGTGCCAGCAGCCAGAGGACCGTCAATGAGCAGTTCTTC
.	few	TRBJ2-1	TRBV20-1	CSADSGRENEQFF	TGCAGTGCTGATTCAGGGAGAGAGAATGAGCAGTTCTTC
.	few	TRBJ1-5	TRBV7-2	CASSPTDNNQPQHF	TGTGCCAGCAGCCCTACGGACAACAATCAGCCCCAGCATTTT
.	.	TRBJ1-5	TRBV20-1	CSAEAAVLGGPQHF	TGCAGTGCTGAAGCGGCCGTCCTCGGGGGGCCCCAGCATTTT
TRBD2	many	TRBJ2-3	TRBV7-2	CASSYGLAGAVDTQYF	TGTGCCAGCAGCTACGGACTAGCGGGAGCTGTAGATACGCAGTATTTT
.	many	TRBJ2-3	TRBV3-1	CASSQDGRDTQYF	TGTGCCAGCAGCCAAGATGGGAGGGATACGCAGTATTTT
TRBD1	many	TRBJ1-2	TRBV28	CASTRQGDGSYTF	TGTGCCAGCACCCGACAGGGTGACGGAAGCTACACCTTC
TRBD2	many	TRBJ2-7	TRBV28	CATFPSGAYEQYF	TGTGCCACCTTTCCTAGCGGGGCCTACGAGCAGTACTTC
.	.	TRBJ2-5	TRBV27	CASSFSGESGQETQYF	TGTGCCAGCAGTTTTAGTGGGGAAAGTGGCCAAGAGACCCAGTACTTC
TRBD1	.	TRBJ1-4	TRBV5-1	CASRTGTGYFEKLFF	TGCGCCAGCCGGACAGGGACCGGGTATTTTGAAAAACTGTTTTTT